This TCR beta chain was identified during a study of identical twins. Study-level results: Models predicted less out-of-frame TCR alpha sharing in monozygotic twins than was found.

Concerning this clonotype itself: The target antigen is unknown.

TCRdb re-called the 5' RACE reads with MiXCR, one entry per CDR3 protein. Of about 210,000 distinct CDR3 sequences detected, less than 10% appear once; the ten largest clones hold 4% to 6%. Germline V gene lookup returns CDR1 DFQATT and CDR2 SNEGSKA (reference sequence). CDR3 length: 18 residues. V was pared by 3 bases and J by 4 bases, with 15 bases of the junction left unmatched. The sequencing sample was made of memory (CD45RO+) T cells sorted from blood. The chain employs TRBV20-1 and TRBJ2-7; 13 bases are a match to TRBD2. This clonotype originated in a woman aged 18 to 35 in good health. The CDR3 sequence: CSASYGLAGDPGGYEQYF. CDR3 nucleotide sequence: TGCAGTGCTAGTTATGGACTAGCGGGAGATCCCGGGGGGTACGAGCAGTACTTC.